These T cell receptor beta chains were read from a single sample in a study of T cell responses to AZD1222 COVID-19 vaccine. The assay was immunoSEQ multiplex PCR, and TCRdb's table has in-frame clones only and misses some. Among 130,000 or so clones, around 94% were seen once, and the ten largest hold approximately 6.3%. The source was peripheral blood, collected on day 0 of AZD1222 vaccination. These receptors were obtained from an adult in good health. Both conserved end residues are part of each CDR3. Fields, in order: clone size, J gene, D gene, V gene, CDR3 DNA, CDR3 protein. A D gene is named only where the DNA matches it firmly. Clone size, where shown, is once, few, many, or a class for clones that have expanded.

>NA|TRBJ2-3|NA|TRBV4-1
TGCGCCAGCAGCAGGGGGGATACGCAGTATTTT
CASSRGDTQYF
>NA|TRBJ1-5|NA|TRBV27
TGTGCCAGCAGTTTATCGACGCGCAGGCGTCAGCCCCAGCATTTT
CASSLSTRRRQPQHF
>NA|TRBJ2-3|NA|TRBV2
TGTGCCAGCAGTGAGGGTGGGACTAGCACAGATACGCAGTATTTT
CASSEGGTSTDTQYF
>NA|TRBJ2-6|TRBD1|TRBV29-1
TGCAGCGTTGGACCGACAGGGTCCGGGGCCAACGTCCTGACTTTC
CSVGPTGSGANVLTF
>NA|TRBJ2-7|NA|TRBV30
TGTGCCTGGAGTGGTGGGGTAACCTACGAGCAGTACTTC
CAWSGGVTYEQYF
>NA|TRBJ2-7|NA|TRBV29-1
TGCAGCGTTGGCGAGGGGCCCTTCTCCTACGAGCAGTACTTC
CSVGEGPFSYEQYF
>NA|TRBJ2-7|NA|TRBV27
TGTGCCAGCAGTTTGTCATCCGGGAGCTACGAGCAGTACTTC
CASSLSSGSYEQYF
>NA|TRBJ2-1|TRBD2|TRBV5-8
TGTGCCAGCAGCAAAATTAGCGGGAGGGACAATGAGCAGTTCTTC
CASSKISGRDNEQFF
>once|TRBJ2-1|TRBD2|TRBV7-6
TGTGCCAGCAGCTTAACTGCGGGGGTCTACAATGAGCAGTTCTTC
CASSLTAGVYNEQFF
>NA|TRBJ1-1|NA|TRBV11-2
TGTGCCAGCAGCCACCCCCCATGGAAGCAAGCTGAAGCTTTCTTT
CASSHPPWKQAEAFF
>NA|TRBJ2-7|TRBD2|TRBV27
TGTGCCAGCAGCCCATGGGGGAGGGACTCCTACGAGCAGTACTTC
CASSPWGRDSYEQYF
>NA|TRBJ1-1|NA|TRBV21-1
TGTGCCAGCAGCAAAGGCGAGGGATGCACTGAAGCTTTCTTT
CASSKGEGCTEAFF
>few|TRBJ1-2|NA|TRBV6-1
TGTGCCAGCAGTGAATCCGGTATAGGACAGCTTGTGGGCCTTCGCTTCTATGGCTACACCTTC
CASSESGIGQLVGLRFYGYTF
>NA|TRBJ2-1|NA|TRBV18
TGTGCCAGCTCACCACCGGGTCCGTCCTACAATGAGCAGTTCTTC
CASSPPGPSYNEQFF
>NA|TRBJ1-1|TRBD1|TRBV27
TGTGCCAGCACCTCACACAGGGGGTTGAGCACTGAAGCTTTCTTT
CASTSHRGLSTEAFF
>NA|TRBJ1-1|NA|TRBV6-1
TGTGCCAGCAGTGAGGGGCGAATCACTGAAGCTTTCTTT
CASSEGRITEAFF
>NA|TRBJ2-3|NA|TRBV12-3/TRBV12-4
TGTGCCAGCAGTTCCGGGGGTGGGGATACGCAGTATTTT
CASSSGGGDTQYF
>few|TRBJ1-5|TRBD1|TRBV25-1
TGTGCGAGCAGCCCTAGGGGACAGGGCAATCAGCCCCAGCATTTT
CASSPRGQGNQPQHF
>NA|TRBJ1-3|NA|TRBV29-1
TGCAGCGTTGAACTGGACAGCTCTGGAAACACCATATATTTT
CSVELDSSGNTIYF
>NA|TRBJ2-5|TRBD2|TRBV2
TGTGCCAGAACTTCTAGCGGTCAAGAGACCCAGTACTTC
CARTSSGQETQYF
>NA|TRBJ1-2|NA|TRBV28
TGTGCCAGCAGACTCCACGGGGGCGGCTACACCTTC
CASRLHGGGYTF
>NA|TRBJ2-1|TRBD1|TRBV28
TGTGCCAGCAGGTCAGGACAGGGAAATGAGCAGTTCTTC
CASRSGQGNEQFF
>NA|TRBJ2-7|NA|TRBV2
TGTGCCAGCAGTAGGGGGAGACCCGGTGGCGGAAAATACGAGCAGTACTTC
CASSRGRPGGGKYEQYF
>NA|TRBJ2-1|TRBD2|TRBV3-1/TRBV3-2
TGTGCCAGCAGCCAAGCTCCTGGGACTAGATACAATGAGCAGTTCTTC
CASSQAPGTRYNEQFF
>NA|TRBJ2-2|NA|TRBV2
TGTGCCAGCAATCAGGACTTGGGGACCGGGGAGCTGTTTTTT
CASNQDLGTGELFF
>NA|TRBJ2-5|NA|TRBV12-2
TGTGCAAGTCGCTTTGTCGGACAGTCGGAGACCCAGTACTTC
CASRFVGQSETQYF
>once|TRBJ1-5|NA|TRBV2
TGTGCCAGCAGTGAACTGGGGAGCAATCAGCCCCAGCATTTT
CASSELGSNQPQHF
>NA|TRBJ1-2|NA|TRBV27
TGTGCCAGCAGTCCAACCCAGGGTGGGCATGGCTACACCTTC
CASSPTQGGHGYTF
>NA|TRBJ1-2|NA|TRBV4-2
TGTGCCAGCAGCTTGGGGAACTATGGCTACACCTTC
CASSLGNYGYTF
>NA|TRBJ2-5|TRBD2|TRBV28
TGTGCCAGCAGCAGGACTAGCGGGTGGGACCGGGCAGAGACCCAGTACTTC
CASSRTSGWDRAETQYF
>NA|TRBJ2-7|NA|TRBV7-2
TGTGCCACTGGAGGGGACTGGAGCTCCTACGAGCAGTACTTC
CATGGDWSSYEQYF
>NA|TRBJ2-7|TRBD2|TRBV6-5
TGTGCCAGCAGTCCGTCTAGCGGGAGGGGCTACGAGCAGTACTTC
CASSPSSGRGYEQYF
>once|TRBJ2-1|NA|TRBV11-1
TGTGCCAGCATCAAGGACAGTTCCTACAATGAGCAGTTCTTC
CASIKDSSYNEQFF
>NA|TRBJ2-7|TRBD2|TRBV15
TGTGCCACCAGCAGAGAAATTCGACTAGCGGGAGGGCCGTACGAGCAGTACTTC
CATSREIRLAGGPYEQYF
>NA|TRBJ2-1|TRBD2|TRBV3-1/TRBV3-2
TGTGCCAGCAGCCGTCTTGCGGGAGGAGAAAATGAGCAGTTCTTC
CASSRLAGGENEQFF
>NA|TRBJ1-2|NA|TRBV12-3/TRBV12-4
TGTGCCAGCAGTTTTAGGGGGGCCTATGGCTACACCTTC
CASSFRGAYGYTF
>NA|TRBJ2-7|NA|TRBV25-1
TGTGCCAGCAGTTTGGCTTACGAGCAGTACTTC
CASSLAYEQYF
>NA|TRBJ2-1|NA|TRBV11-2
TGTGCCAGCAGCTTACGCACGGGTCCCTACAATGAGCAGTTCTTC
CASSLRTGPYNEQFF
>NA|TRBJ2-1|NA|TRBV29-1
TGCAGCGTTGAAGTAATGGGGTTCCCGTACAATGAGCAGTTCTTC
CSVEVMGFPYNEQFF
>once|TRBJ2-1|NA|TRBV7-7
TGTGCCAGCAGCTTAGCAGCGAGCTCCTACAATGAGCAGTTCTTC
CASSLAASSYNEQFF
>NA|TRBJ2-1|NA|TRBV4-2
TGTGCCAGCAGCCAAGACTCGGATGAGCAGTTCTTC
CASSQDSDEQFF
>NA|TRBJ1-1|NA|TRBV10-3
TGTGCCATCAGTGGACAGACAAACACTGAAGCTTTCTTT
CAISGQTNTEAFF
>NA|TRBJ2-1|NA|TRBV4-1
TGCGCCAGCAGCCAAGCCCCTCGTGTACCCGAGCAGTTCTTC
CASSQAPRVPEQFF
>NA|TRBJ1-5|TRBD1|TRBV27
TGTGCCAGCAGTTTCTCCTCCGGGACAGCGAGCAATCAGCCCCAGCATTTT
CASSFSSGTASNQPQHF
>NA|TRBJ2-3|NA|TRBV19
TGTGCCAGTAGCTCAAGTCGGGGCGCACTCACAGATACGCAGTATTTT
CASSSSRGALTDTQYF
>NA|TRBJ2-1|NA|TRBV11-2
TGTGCCAGCAGCTTATCTGGGACTGCTCGAAGTAATGAGCAGTTCTTC
CASSLSGTARSNEQFF
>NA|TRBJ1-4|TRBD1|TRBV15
TGTGCCACCAGCAGAGGACAGGGGGCAACTAATGAAAAACTGTTTTTT
CATSRGQGATNEKLFF
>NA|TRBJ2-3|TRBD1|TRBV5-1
TGCGCCAGCAGCATAATACAGGGGGCTGGCACAGATACGCAGTATTTT
CASSIIQGAGTDTQYF
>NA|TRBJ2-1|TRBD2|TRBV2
TGTGCCAGCAGTGGACTAGCGGGAGCCTACAATGAGCAGTTCTTC
CASSGLAGAYNEQFF
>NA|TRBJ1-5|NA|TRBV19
TGTGCCAGTAGTATATTTACCAGCAATCAGCCCCAGCATTTT
CASSIFTSNQPQHF
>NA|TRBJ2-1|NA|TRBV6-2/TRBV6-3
TGTGCCAGCAGTTACGGTGGTTCTGAGCAGTTCTTC
CASSYGGSEQFF
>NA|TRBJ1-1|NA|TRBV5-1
TGCGCCAGCAGCTTGGCTGGAGTGAGGACTGAAGCTTTCTTT
CASSLAGVRTEAFF
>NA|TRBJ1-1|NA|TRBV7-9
TGTGCCAGCAGCCCAACAGGAGAGGGGAACACTGAAGCTTTCTTT
CASSPTGEGNTEAFF
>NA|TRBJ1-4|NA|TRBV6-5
TGTGCCAGCAGTTTTACAGCTCCAACTAATGAAAAACTGTTTTTT
CASSFTAPTNEKLFF
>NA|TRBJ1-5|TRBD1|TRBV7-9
TGTGCCAGCAGCTCAAATCGGACAGGGCTTAATCAGCCCCAGCATTTT
CASSSNRTGLNQPQHF
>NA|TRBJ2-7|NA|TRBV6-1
TGTGCCAGCAGTGAAGTAAACCTCCCATCCTACGAGCAGTACTTC
CASSEVNLPSYEQYF
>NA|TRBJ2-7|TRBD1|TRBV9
TGTGCCAGCAGCGAGACAGGGCGTATTGACGAGCAGTACTTC
CASSETGRIDEQYF
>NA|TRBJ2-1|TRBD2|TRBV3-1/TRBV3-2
TGTGCCAGCGGGCAAAGCGGGATTGACAATGAGCAGTTCTTC
CASGQSGIDNEQFF